What follows is one T cell receptor beta chain and its context. Its antigen has not been determined. Per-base qualities were not stored, and no clone one base away is much larger. V gives up 3 bases and J gives up 0 bases, and the segment between their germline ends measures 12 bases. CDR1 and CDR2, per the germline V gene (reference sequence), are LNHNV and YYDKDF. There are 16 amino acids in the CDR3, from cysteine to phenylalanine inclusive. Only CDR3 DNA remains: 48 bases, in frame from the first base. The data were obtained in a study of shared clonotypes between healthy human individuals (dated by TCRdb to 2019 to 2021). In the study overall: The cohort included three men and a couple of women between 18 and 49 years of age. Per donor, leukapheresis produced somewhere between about 0.9 and 9.5 billion PBMCs. Blood TCR repertoires of a handful of healthy adults were deeply sequenced to estimate repertoire size and the extent of clonotype sharing between individuals. For each donor, CD4 naive and CD4 memory were each given three plates, CD8 naive was given two plates, and CD8 memory was given one plate. Different laboratories and diverse techniques were used to prepare libraries and sequence TCR repertoires, to increase sequencing depth and limit assay-specific biases. Here is what the overall study found, with its caveats: Pairwise subsampling indicated that sequencing depth was expected to affect the degree of clonotype sharing among donors. The genetic and exposure-history diversity represented was limited by the small number of donors. Naive subsets generally had larger estimated clonotype richness than memory subsets did. Clonotypes shared by all four sorted-subset donors showed higher generation probabilities than non-shared clonotypes. Even with the large sequencing depth, rarefaction of the sorted-subset datasets indicated that sequencing was incomplete. Across a handful of donors, 5% to 6% of naive CD4, approximately 3.6% of naive CD8, under 2.5% of memory CD4, and around 0.4% of memory CD8 clonotypes were shared. Only blood was sampled, and tissue TCR repertoires likely differ from those in blood.

Donors were healthy HIV-negative adults with no recently reported acute infections or vaccinations. Every donor was a Caucasian adult residing in Nashville, Tennessee, USA. CD4+ T cells were enriched through magnetic negative selection, after which naive cells were positively selected on CD45RA and the remaining negative fraction served as the memory subset. Blood was collected by leukapheresis, and PBMCs were isolated by Ficoll-Histopaque density gradient centrifugation and then cryopreserved in liquid nitrogen vapor phase. Analytical flow cytometry was used to check the purity and quantity of each magnetically sorted T cell population. Each sorted fraction had its genomic DNA isolated and then quantified by UV absorbance on a Nanodrop 2000c. TCR CDR3 regions were amplified from genomic DNA by multiplex PCR using the deep immunoSEQ assay. Extracted genomic DNA from each cell subset was spread evenly across all wells of several immunoSEQ 96-well plates, with each plate serving as a replicate. For sorted subsets, each replicate PCR was loaded with roughly 190 ng genomic DNA, equivalent to about 30,000 T cell genomes. Purified libraries were quantified with a Qubit 3.0 fluorometer, sized on a Bioanalyzer 2100, and re-quantified with the KAPA Library Quantification kit. Every immunoSEQ 96-well plate was sequenced on a dedicated single-read 150-cycle Illumina NextSeq 550 flow cell. On the authors' methods: Because the immunoSEQ output included only junctional sequences and no quality scores, the filtering could not be the same as the filtering used for full-length reads. Sequences were annotated with PyIR, a Python wrapper for IgBLAST v1.9, and V/J genes and CDR3 were assigned using IMGT germline references. Reads were removed for weak V/J assignments (E-value above 1e-6), missing CDR3, stop codons, out-of-frame junctions, or ambiguous translated residues. V3J clonotypes were defined as sequences sharing the same inferred V gene, J gene, and CDR3 amino acid sequence. To compute the percentage overlap between repertoires, the number of shared unique clonotypes was divided by the size of the smaller repertoire. RTK rarefaction, the Chao1 estimator, and Recon v2.1 estimates of unobserved clonotypes were used to assess repertoire richness. OLGA was used to compute generation probabilities for all TCRbeta clonotypes that the gDNA method yielded from a handful of donors. TCRdb carries this immuneACCESS record with in-frame sequences only. Its versions omit some clonotypes, under half of them owing to an unresolved V gene in the studies checked, with the rest unexplained. V and J calls and clone size are given by that table; D and trimming were obtained from the DNA. In all, the sample holds about 960,000 clones, and 76% of those were seen once. Clones ranked in the top ten supply approximately 1.5% of the sample.

What was sequenced was memory CD4+ T cells sorted from blood. Taken with the paper, the label for cell subset or site translates to: CD45RA-negative fraction. This chain joins TRBV15 to TRBJ2-1, with TRBD2 tentatively as D gene (5 bases match). This TCR came from a man aged 18 to 29 in good health. The nucleotide sequence reads TGTGCCACCAGCAGCTTACTGGGGAGCTCCTACAATGAGCAGTTCTTC. It is translated as CATSSLLGSSYNEQFF.